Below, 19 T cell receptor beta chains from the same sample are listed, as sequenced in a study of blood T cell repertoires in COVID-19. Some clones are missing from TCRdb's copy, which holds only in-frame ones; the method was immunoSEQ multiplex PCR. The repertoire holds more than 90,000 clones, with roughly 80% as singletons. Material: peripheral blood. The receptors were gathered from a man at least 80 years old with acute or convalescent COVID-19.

The CDR3 DNA is TGTGCCAGCAGTAACCGGACAGCCCATGAAGCTTTCTTT. Encoded protein: CASSNRTAHEAFF. This chain joins TRBV6-5 and TRBJ1-1, with D maybe TRBD1 (6 bases). Germline assignment: CDR1 MNHEY and CDR2 SVGAGI. The CDR3 totals 13 residues. The V gene lost 5 bases and the J gene lost 7 bases, with 14 bases spanning the gap.

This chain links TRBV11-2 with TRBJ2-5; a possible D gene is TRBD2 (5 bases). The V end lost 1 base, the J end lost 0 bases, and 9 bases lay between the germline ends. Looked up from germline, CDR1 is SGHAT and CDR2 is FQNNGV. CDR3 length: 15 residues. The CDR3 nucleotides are TGTGCCAGCAGCTTAGGAGGACTGCACCAAGAGACCCAGTACTTC. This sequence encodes CASSLGGLHQETQYF.

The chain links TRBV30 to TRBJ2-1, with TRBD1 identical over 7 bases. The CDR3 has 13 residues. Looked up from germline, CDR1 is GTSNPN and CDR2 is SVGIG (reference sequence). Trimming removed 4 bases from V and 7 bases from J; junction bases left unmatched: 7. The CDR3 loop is CAWNTGTANEQFF. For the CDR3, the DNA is TGTGCCTGGAATACCGGGACAGCGAATGAGCAGTTCTTC.

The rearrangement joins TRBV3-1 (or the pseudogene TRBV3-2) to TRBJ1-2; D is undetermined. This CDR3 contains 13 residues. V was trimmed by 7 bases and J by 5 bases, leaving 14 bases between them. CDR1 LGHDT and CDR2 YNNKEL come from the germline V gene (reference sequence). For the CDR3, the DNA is TGTGCCAGCACACCAAGGCGGTCGTATGGCTACACCTTC. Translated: CASTPRRSYGYTF.

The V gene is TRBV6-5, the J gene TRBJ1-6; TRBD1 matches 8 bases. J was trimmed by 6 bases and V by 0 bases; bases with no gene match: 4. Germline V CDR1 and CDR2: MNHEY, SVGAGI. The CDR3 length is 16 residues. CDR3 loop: CASSYSRQGSNSPLHF. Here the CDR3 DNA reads TGTGCCAGCAGTTACTCCCGACAGGGGTCTAATTCACCCCTCCACTTT.

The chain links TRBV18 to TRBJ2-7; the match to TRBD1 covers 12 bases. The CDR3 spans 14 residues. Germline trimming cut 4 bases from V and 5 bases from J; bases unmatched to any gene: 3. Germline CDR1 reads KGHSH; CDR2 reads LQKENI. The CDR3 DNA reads TGTGCCAGCTCACGAGGGACAGGGGGCGACGAGCAGTACTTC. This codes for CASSRGTGGDEQYF.

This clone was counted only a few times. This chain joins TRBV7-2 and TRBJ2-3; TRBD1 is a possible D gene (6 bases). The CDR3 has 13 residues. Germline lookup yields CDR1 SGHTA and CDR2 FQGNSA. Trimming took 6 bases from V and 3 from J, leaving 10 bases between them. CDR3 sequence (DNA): TGTGCCAGCAGGAGGGGGATTACAGATACGCAGTATTTT. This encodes CASRRGITDTQYF.

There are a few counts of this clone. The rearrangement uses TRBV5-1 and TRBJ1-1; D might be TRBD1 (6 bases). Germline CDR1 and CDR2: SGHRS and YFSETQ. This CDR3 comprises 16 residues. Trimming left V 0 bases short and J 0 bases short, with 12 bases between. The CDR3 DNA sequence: TGCGCCAGCAGCTTGGCGGGCAGGGGACTGAACACTGAAGCTTTCTTT. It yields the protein CASSLAGRGLNTEAFF.

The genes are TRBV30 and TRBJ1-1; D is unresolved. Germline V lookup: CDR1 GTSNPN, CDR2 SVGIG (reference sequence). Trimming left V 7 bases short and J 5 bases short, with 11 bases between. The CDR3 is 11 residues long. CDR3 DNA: TGTGCCTCAGCCCCGAGGACTGAAGCTTTCTTT. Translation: CASAPRTEAFF.

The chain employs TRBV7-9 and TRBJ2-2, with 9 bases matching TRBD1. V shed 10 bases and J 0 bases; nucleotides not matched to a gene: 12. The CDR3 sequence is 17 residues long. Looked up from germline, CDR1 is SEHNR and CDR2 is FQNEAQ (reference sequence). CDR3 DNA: TGTGCCACTCCGGGACAGGGTTTCCAATCGAACACCGGGGAGCTGTTTTTT. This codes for CATPGQGFQSNTGELFF.

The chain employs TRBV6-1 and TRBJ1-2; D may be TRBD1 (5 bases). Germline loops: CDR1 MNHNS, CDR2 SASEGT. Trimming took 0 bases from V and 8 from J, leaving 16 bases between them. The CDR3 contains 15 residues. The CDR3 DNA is TGTGCCAGCAGTGAAGCGGGAGGGACGTATTCGGGCTACACCTTC. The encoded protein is CASSEAGGTYSGYTF.

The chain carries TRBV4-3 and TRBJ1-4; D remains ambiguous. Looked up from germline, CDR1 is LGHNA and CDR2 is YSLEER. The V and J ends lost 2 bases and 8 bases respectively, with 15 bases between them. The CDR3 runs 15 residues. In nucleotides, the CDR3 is TGCGCCAGCAGCCAATCGGACGTAGGGAGCGAAAAACTGTTTTTT. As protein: CASSQSDVGSEKLFF.

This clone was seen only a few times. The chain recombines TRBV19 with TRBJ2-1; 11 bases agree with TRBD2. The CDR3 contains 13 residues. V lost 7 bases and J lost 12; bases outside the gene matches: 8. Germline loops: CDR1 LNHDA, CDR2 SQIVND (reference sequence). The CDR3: CASKSVAGGPQFF. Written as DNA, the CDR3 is TGTGCCAGTAAGTCGGTAGCGGGAGGGCCGCAGTTCTTC. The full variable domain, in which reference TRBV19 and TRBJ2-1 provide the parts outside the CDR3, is DGGITQSPKYLFRKEGQNVTLSCEQNLNHDAMYWYRQDPGQGLRLIYYSQIVNDFQKGDIAEGYSVSREKKESFPLTVTSAQKNPTAFYLCASKSVAGGPQFFGPGTRLTVL.

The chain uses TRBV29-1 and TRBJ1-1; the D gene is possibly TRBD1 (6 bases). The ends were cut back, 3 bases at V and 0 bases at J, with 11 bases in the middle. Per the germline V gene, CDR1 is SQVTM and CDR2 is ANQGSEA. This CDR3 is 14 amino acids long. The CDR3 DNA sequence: TGCAGCGTTGAGGGGGGGCTGATGAACACTGAAGCTTTCTTT. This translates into CSVEGGLMNTEAFF. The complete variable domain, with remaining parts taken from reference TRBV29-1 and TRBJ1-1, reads SAVISQKPSRDICQRGTSLTIQCQVDSQVTMMFWYRQQPGQSLTLIATANQGSEATYESGFVIDKFPISRPNLTFSTLTVSNMSPEDSSIYLCSVEGGLMNTEAFFGQGTRLTVV.

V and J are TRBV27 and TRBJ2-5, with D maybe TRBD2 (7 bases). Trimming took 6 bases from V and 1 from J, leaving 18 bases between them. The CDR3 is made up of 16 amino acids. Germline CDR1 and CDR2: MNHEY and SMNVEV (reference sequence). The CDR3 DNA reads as TGTGCCAGCAGAGGGGGAGTCACTAGCGCCCAAGAGACCCAGTACTTC. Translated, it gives CASRGGVTSAQETQYF.

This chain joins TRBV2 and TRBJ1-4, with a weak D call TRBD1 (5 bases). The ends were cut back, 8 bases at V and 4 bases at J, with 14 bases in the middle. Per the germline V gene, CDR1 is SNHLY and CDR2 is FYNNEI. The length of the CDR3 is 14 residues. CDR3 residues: CASGGGIGNEKLFF. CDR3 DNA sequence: TGTGCCAGCGGGGGGGGGATAGGTAATGAAAAACTGTTTTTT. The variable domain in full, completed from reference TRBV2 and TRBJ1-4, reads EPEVTQTPSHQVTQMGQEVILRCVPISNHLYFYWYRQILGQKVEFLVSFYNNEISEKSEIFDDQFSVERPDGSNFTLKIRSTKLEDSAMYFCASGGGIGNEKLFFGSGTQLSVL.

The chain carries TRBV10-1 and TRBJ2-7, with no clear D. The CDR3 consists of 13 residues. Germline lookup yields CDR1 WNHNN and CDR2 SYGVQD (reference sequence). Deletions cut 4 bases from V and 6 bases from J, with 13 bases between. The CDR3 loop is CASSGQLLSEQYF. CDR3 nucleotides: TGCGCCAGCAGTGGACAACTCCTAAGCGAGCAGTACTTC.

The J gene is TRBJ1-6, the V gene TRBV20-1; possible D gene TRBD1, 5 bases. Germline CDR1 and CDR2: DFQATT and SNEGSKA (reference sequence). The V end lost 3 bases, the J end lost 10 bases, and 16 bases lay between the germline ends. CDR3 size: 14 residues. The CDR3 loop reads CSASLGGRESPLHF. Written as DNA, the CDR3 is TGCAGTGCTAGTTTGGGGGGTCGGGAATCACCCCTCCACTTT.

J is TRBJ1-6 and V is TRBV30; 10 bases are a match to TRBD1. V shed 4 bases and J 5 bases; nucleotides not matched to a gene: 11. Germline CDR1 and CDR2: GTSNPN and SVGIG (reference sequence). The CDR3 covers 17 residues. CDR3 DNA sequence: TGTGCCTGGATGTTCGTGGGGGGGACAGGGGATAATTCACCCCTCCACTTT. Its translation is CAWMFVGGTGDNSPLHF.